Following are 20 T cell receptor beta chains from one sample sequenced in a study of blood T cell repertoires in COVID-19. Here immunoSEQ multiplex PCR was the method, and the copy in TCRdb shows in-frame clones only, minus some. The data hold some 49,000 clones, with 93% observed a single time. Material for sequencing was peripheral blood. The source of these receptors is a man aged 55-75 years with COVID-19, enrolled during active disease.

The V and J genes are TRBV3-1 (or the pseudogene TRBV3-2) and TRBJ1-4; tentatively, D is TRBD1 (5 bases). CDR3 length: 16 amino acids. Trimming took off 3 bases at V and 6 bases at J, with 17 bases between the two ends. Germline CDR1 LGHDT, CDR2 YNNKEL (reference sequence). The CDR3 is CASSQGGTRRYEKLFF. The CDR3 DNA reads TGTGCCAGCAGCCAGGGAGGGACGAGGAGGTATGAAAAACTGTTTTTT.

The chain uses TRBV3-1 (or the pseudogene TRBV3-2) and TRBJ1-4; 10 positions agree with TRBD1. Germline V CDR1 and CDR2: LGHDT, YNNKEL (reference sequence). The CDR3 loop spans 17 amino acids. J was trimmed by 2 bases and V by 4 bases; bases with no gene match: 7. The CDR3 spells CASSPSDRGRTNEKLFF. The CDR3 coding sequence is TGTGCCAGCAGCCCCTCGGACAGGGGGAGGACTAATGAAAAACTGTTTTTT.

This chain uses TRBV25-1 with TRBJ1-4, with 10 bases lining up with TRBD1. V dropped 4 bases and J dropped 10; count of bases not matched to a gene: 6. This CDR3 spans 14 amino acids. CDR1 is MGHDK, CDR2 SYGVNS, per germline. The chain's CDR3 is CASSGWTGGGKLFF. CDR3 DNA: TGTGCCAGCAGTGGTTGGACAGGGGGGGGAAAACTGTTTTTT.

The J gene is TRBJ1-2, the V gene TRBV15; a weak D match, TRBD1 (5 bases). Trimming stripped 1 base from V and 7 bases from J, with 16 bases between. Germline lookup yields CDR1 LNHNV and CDR2 YYDKDF (reference sequence). The CDR3 consists of 15 residues. CDR3 in amino acids: CATSRGAGTAGGYTF. CDR3 DNA sequence: TGTGCCACCAGCAGAGGCGCAGGGACTGCCGGTGGCTACACCTTC.

V is TRBV29-1 and J is TRBJ2-5; weak D call: TRBD1 (5 bases). CDR3 size: 13 residues. Germline V gene data show CDR1 as SQVTM and CDR2 as ANQGSEA. V was clipped by 3 bases and J by 5 bases, with 13 bases between them. The CDR3 DNA is TGCAGCGTTGATTCCCAGGGCGATGAGACCCAGTACTTC. This gives the protein CSVDSQGDETQYF.

The CDR3 is CASSQPRTVVGTDTQYF. CDR3 nucleotide sequence: TGTGCCAGCAGTCAGCCAAGGACAGTGGTTGGCACAGATACGCAGTATTTT. V is TRBV28 and J is TRBJ2-3; D perhaps matches TRBD1 (6 bases). The germline gives CDR1 MDHEN, CDR2 SYDVKM. V was trimmed by 5 bases and J by 1 base, leaving 19 bases between them. The CDR3 length is 17 residues.

This sequence joins TRBV4-2 and TRBJ2-1; the match to TRBD1 covers 9 bases. The CDR3 spans 19 residues. CDR1 LGHNA and CDR2 YNFKEQ come from the germline V gene. Trimming cost V 0 bases and J 5 bases; bases outside gene matches: 14. CDR3 nucleotides: TGTGCCAGCAGCCAAGACTTCGGACCCGGGACAGGGAAGAACAATGAGCAGTTCTTC. Protein sequence: CASSQDFGPGTGKNNEQFF.

The V gene is TRBV29-1, the J gene TRBJ1-2, with D possibly being TRBD1 (5 bases). Germline V gene data show CDR1 as SQVTM and CDR2 as ANQGSEA. The CDR3 runs 11 residues. Between the trimmed V and J ends, which lost 6 bases and 4 bases, there was a span of 9 bases. The DNA of the CDR3 is TGCAGCGTCGGTGACAGCTATGGCTACACCTTC. Translated: CSVGDSYGYTF. Looking up the rest from reference TRBV29-1 and TRBJ1-2 gives the full variable domain: SAVISQKPSRDICQRGTSLTIQCQVDSQVTMMFWYRQQPGQSLTLIATANQGSEATYESGFVIDKFPISRPNLTFSTLTVSNMSPEDSSIYLCSVGDSYGYTFGSGTRLTVV.

The chain recombines TRBV19 with TRBJ2-5, with 12 bases that match TRBD2. The germline V gene has CDR1 LNHDA and CDR2 SQIVND (reference sequence). V dropped 0 bases and J dropped 7; count of bases not matched to a gene: 18. The CDR3 extends over 20 amino acids. The CDR3 DNA sequence: TGTGCCAGTAGTATAGAGGGAAACCTAGCGGGAGGGCCTATGTCGGTGACCCAGTACTTC. It specifies CASSIEGNLAGGPMSVTQYF.

V gene TRBV6-6 combines with J gene TRBJ1-3, with D possibly TRBD1 on 5 matching bases. Trimming took 6 bases from V and 0 from J, leaving 12 bases between them. Germline CDR1 and CDR2: MNHNY and SVGAGI (reference sequence). The CDR3 runs 15 residues. As DNA, the CDR3 is TGTGCCAGCAGCCAGACAGCTAGCTCTGGAAACACCATATATTTT. Encoded protein: CASSQTASSGNTIYF.

The chain combines TRBV7-2 with TRBJ2-3; no definite D call. Between the trimmed V and J ends, which lost 1 base and 5 bases, there was a span of 7 bases. The CDR3 runs to 13 residues. Looked up from germline, CDR1 is SGHTA and CDR2 is FQGNSA. The CDR3 reads CASSLGLGDTQYF. CDR3 in DNA: TGTGCCAGCAGCTTAGGACTGGGAGATACGCAGTATTTT.

J is TRBJ1-5 and V is TRBV18, with TRBD1 as a possible D gene (6 bases). The CDR3 has 15 amino acids. The germline gives CDR1 KGHSH, CDR2 LQKENI. Trimming left V 0 bases short and J 6 bases short, with 12 bases between. CDR3 coding DNA: TGTGCCAGCTCACCACCTCAAGGCAGGGGTCAGCCCCAGCATTTT. This sequence encodes CASSPPQGRGQPQHF.

The chain links TRBV3-1 (or the pseudogene TRBV3-2) to TRBJ2-3, with 12 bases aligning to TRBD2. The CDR3 is 16 amino acids. V lost 2 bases and J lost 4; bases outside the gene matches: 4. The V gene's germline CDR1 is LGHDT and CDR2 YNNKEL (reference sequence). DNA for the CDR3: TGTGCCAGCAGCCAAAATGGACTAGCGGGGTCAGATACGCAGTATTTT. This encodes CASSQNGLAGSDTQYF.

This chain joins TRBV2 and TRBJ2-7; D might be TRBD1 (6 bases). The CDR3 contains 13 residues. CDR1 is SNHLY, CDR2 FYNNEI, per germline. V gave up 4 bases and J gave up 3 bases, with 10 bases separating them. The CDR3 region is CASSGRGFYEQYF. CDR3 nucleotide sequence: TGTGCCAGCAGTGGCAGGGGCTTCTACGAGCAGTACTTC.

The CDR3 sequence: CASSLLMTGGDGYTF. CDR3 DNA: TGTGCCAGCAGTTTATTAATGACAGGGGGGGATGGCTACACCTTC. The chain uses TRBV28 and TRBJ1-2; 9 nucleotides align to TRBD1. The CDR3 runs to 15 residues. After removal of 1 base from V and 6 bases from J, the junction contained 6 bases not matched to a gene. Germline values: CDR1 MDHEN, CDR2 SYDVKM.

The V call is TRBV12-3 or TRBV12-4, the J call TRBJ2-1; maybe TRBD2 (6 bases). The CDR3 is 11 amino acids. Trimming pared 6 bases from V and 15 bases from J, leaving 15 bases between. CDR3 protein: CASRRDLVAFF. The CDR3 region has the DNA TGTGCCAGCAGGCGGGACCTCGTTGCGTTCTTC.

Regarding this clone: An end of the junction differs from the germline gene, which may be a read error. The CDR3 sequence: CASSLTGGRMKTEAFF. CDR3 bases: TGTGCCAGTAGTCTAACAGGGGGCCGAATGAAGACTGAAGCTTTCTTT. The chain carries TRBV19 and TRBJ1-1; TRBD1 matches 9 bases. Germline CDR1 is LNHDA and CDR2 is SQIVND (reference sequence). CDR3 size: 16 residues.

The J gene is TRBJ2-2, the V gene TRBV5-5, with D perhaps matching TRBD1 (5 bases). V shed 1 base and J shed 3 bases, with 13 bases lying between them. CDR3 size: 16 residues. Germline assignment: CDR1 SGHKS and CDR2 YYEKEE (reference sequence). CDR3 residues: CASSLTGASDTGELFF. The CDR3, as DNA: TGTGCCAGCAGCTTGACAGGAGCCTCGGACACCGGGGAGCTGTTTTTT.

The genes are TRBV10-3 and TRBJ1-2; no firm D call. Per germline, CDR1 ENHRY and CDR2 SYGVKD. Trimming cost V 6 bases and J 2 bases, with 13 bases left between them. The CDR3 consists of 14 residues. The CDR3 nucleotides are TGTGCCATCAGGGCGGGAGCTGGGAACTATGGCTACACCTTC. It codes for CAIRAGAGNYGYTF.

CDR3 DNA: TGCGCCAGCAGCCAAGGAGGAGCGGGAGGAACCCAGTACTTC. Its translation is CASSQGGAGGTQYF. The chain recombines TRBV4-3 with TRBJ2-5, with 9 bases lining up with TRBD2. This CDR3 is built from 14 residues. CDR1 and CDR2 from the germline V gene are LGHNA and YSLEER. The ends lost 1 base at V and 8 bases at J; junction bases unmatched: 5.